In this sample, the clone carrying this T cell receptor (beta chain) turned up a few times. The record originates from a study of blood T cell repertoires in COVID-19. Some clones are missing from TCRdb's copy, which holds only in-frame ones; the method was immunoSEQ multiplex PCR. The sample carries some 62,000 clones, 80% to 90% recorded once. Germline V lookup: CDR1 SGHTA, CDR2 FQGNSA. The CDR3 loop spans 15 amino acids. The V and J ends lost 1 base and 0 bases respectively, with 7 bases between them. The rearrangement uses TRBV7-2 and TRBJ1-3; D is unclear. The receptor comes from a woman older than 75 with acute or convalescent COVID-19. The sequenced sample was peripheral blood. The CDR3 protein is CASSLVPDSGNTIYF. In DNA form, the CDR3 reads TGTGCCAGCAGCTTAGTACCAGACTCTGGAAACACCATATATTTT.